The rows below give T cell receptor beta chains drawn from one sample of a study of CD8 T cells in ankylosing spondylitis. TCRdb re-analysed the 5' RACE reads in MiXCR, keeping a single row per CDR3 protein. The sample contains around 180,000 distinct CDR3 sequences, over 15% of which appear only once. Specimen: blood, either unsorted or a sorted T cell fraction (not recorded which). Receptors were obtained from a male donor aged 5 to 29 with ankylosing spondylitis or in good health (not recorded which). Each CDR3 is given with its conserved first and last residue. Each record gives: D gene, J gene, clone size, V gene, CDR3 DNA, CDR3 protein. D genes are given only for firm matches. The size entry is marked missing in some rows and otherwise reads once, few, many or a size class.

>TRBD2|TRBJ2-7|many|TRBV3-1
TGTGCCAGCAGCCAAGGACGGGGGACTACAACTAGCTACGAGCAGTACTTC
CASSQGRGTTTSYEQYF
>.|TRBJ2-3|many|TRBV5-1
TGCGCCAGCAGCTTCGGTGCGGAGACAGATACGCAGTATTTT
CASSFGAETDTQYF
>TRBD1|TRBJ1-5|many|TRBV12-3/TRBV12-4
TGTGCCAGCAGTCATTATAAACAGGGGCGAGACCAGCCCCAGCATTTT
CASSHYKQGRDQPQHF
>TRBD2|TRBJ2-2|few|TRBV5-1
TGCGCCAGCAGACCAAGGACTAGCGGTTACACCGGGGAGCTGTTTTTT
CASRPRTSGYTGELFF
>.|TRBJ2-6|many|TRBV12-3/TRBV12-4
TGTGCCAGCACGAGCTCTGGGGCCAACGTCCTGACTTTC
CASTSSGANVLTF
>TRBD2|TRBJ2-7|many|TRBV20-1
TGCAGTGCTAGATTTAGCGGGAGAAGGCGCGAGCAGTACTTC
CSARFSGRRREQYF
>.|TRBJ2-1|.|TRBV21-1
TGTGCCAGCAGCAAAGTAACAGAGCGGTCAGACAATGAGCAGTTCTTC
CASSKVTERSDNEQFF
>TRBD2|TRBJ2-2|many|TRBV12-3/TRBV12-4
TGTGCCAGCAGTTTTTCCGGGAGGGGCACCGGGGAGCTGTTTTTT
CASSFSGRGTGELFF
>TRBD2|TRBJ2-1|many|TRBV4-2
TGTGCCAGCAGCCAAAGGTCGGGCGGGAGCGTCTACAATGAGCAGTTCTTC
CASSQRSGGSVYNEQFF
>.|TRBJ2-7|many|TRBV4-3
TGCGCCAGCAGCCAAGAAGGGGCCAACTCCTACGAGCAGTACTTC
CASSQEGANSYEQYF
>.|TRBJ2-6|many|TRBV25-1
TGTGCCAGTAGCGGGACAGGGCCTGGGGCCAACGTCCTGACTTTC
CASSGTGPGANVLTF
>.|TRBJ1-2|many|TRBV5-5
TGTGCCAGCAGCTTGTACGGTTCCTCCACAGGCTACACCTTC
CASSLYGSSTGYTF
>.|TRBJ1-5|few|TRBV12-3/TRBV12-4
TGTGCCAGCAGTAAAGGACGTTATAGCAATCAGCCCCAGCATTTT
CASSKGRYSNQPQHF